The 20 T cell receptor beta chains below all came from one sample that was sequenced in a study of vaccination effects on CD4 cells after COVID-19. The repertoire was sequenced with immunoSEQ multiplex PCR; TCRdb's copy has only in-frame clones and lacks some. The sample contains approximately 30,000 clones, about 67% of which appear only once. Culturing for more than eight days preceded CD4+ T cell isolation. Two doses of BNT162b2 or mRNA-1273 vaccine were administered to participants. For these TCRs, the target antigens are not known. Sequencing used CD4+ T cells from PBMCs cultured without peptide, obtained after COVID-19 vaccination. Every receptor here comes from a human donor who received a COVID-19 vaccine.

The chain carries TRBV18 and TRBJ2-3; D may be TRBD2 (5 bases). This CDR3 region has 15 residues. Germline V gene sequence: CDR1 KGHSH, CDR2 LQKENI. Trimming pared 5 bases from V and 6 bases from J, leaving 18 bases between. Written as DNA, the CDR3 is TGTGCCAGCTCATCCGGGATGGGCCAGACGGATACGCAGTATTTT. Protein sequence: CASSSGMGQTDTQYF. Based on the CDR3 plus reference TRBV18 and TRBJ2-3, the full variable domain is NAGVMQNPRHLVRRRGQEARLRCSPMKGHSHVYWYRQLPEEGLKFMVYLQKENIIDESGMPKERFSAEFPKEGPSILRIQQVVRGDSAAYFCASSSGMGQTDTQYFGPGTRLTVL.

This CDR3 is CASSTSSGGLGEQFF. CDR3 nucleotides: TGTGCCAGCAGCACCAGTTCGGGGGGTTTGGGGGAGCAGTTCTTC. J is TRBJ2-1 and V is TRBV5-4; the match to TRBD2 covers 7 bases. The germline CDR1 and CDR2 sequences are SGHNT and YYREEE (reference sequence). V was clipped by 4 bases and J by 10 bases; unmatched bases: 14. The CDR3 covers 15 residues.

This chain uses TRBV12-3 or TRBV12-4 with TRBJ1-4; a weak D match, TRBD1 (5 bases). With 5 bases removed from V and 7 bases from J, the gap between germline ends came to 11 bases. The CDR3 runs to 13 residues. The CDR3 DNA is TGTGCCAGCAGTCAAGGGACTGTTGAAAAACTGTTTTTT. Protein: CASSQGTVEKLFF.

The J gene is TRBJ2-7, the V gene TRBV6-2 or TRBV6-3; no definite D call. CDR1 and CDR2 (germline): MNHEY, SVGEGT. Trimming left V 2 bases short and J 6 bases short, with 14 bases between. The CDR3 runs 14 residues. CDR3 DNA sequence: TGTGCCAGCAGTTACAGTCAGAGTCCTCGCGAGCAGTACTTC. Amino acids: CASSYSQSPREQYF.

V usage is TRBV9 and J usage is TRBJ1-3; a possible D gene is TRBD1 (5 bases). CDR3 length equals 14 residues. Germline V gives CDR1 SGDLS, CDR2 YYNGEE. Trimming cost V 3 bases and J 5 bases, with 12 bases left between them. In DNA, the CDR3 is TGTGCCAGCAGCGAGAGGGACGGAAGAAACACCATATATTTT. Its protein product is CASSERDGRNTIYF.

The CDR3 DNA reads TGCGCCAGCAGCCCAACGGGACTAGCGGGGGGCTACGAGCAGTACTTC. Its translation is CASSPTGLAGGYEQYF. The chain recombines TRBV5-1 with TRBJ2-7; 15 bases fit TRBD2. This CDR3 comprises 16 residues. From germline, CDR1 is SGHRS and CDR2 YFSETQ. V gave up 4 bases and J gave up 3 bases; unmatched junction bases: 5.

V is TRBV5-5 and J is TRBJ1-5; 7 bases align to TRBD1. CDR1 and CDR2 (germline): SGHKS, YYEKEE (reference sequence). The CDR3 sequence is 16 residues long. V lost 0 bases and J lost 0; bases outside the gene matches: 3. CDR3 sequence reads: CASSLAQGDSNQPQHF. The CDR3 coding sequence is TGTGCCAGCAGCTTGGCCCAGGGGGATAGCAATCAGCCCCAGCATTTT.

This clone came up once. The CDR3 is CASSLTPSSYEQYF. CDR3 coding DNA: TGTGCCAGCAGCTTGACCCCCAGCTCCTACGAGCAGTACTTC. The chain employs TRBV5-4 and TRBJ2-7; no definite D call. The CDR3 is 14 amino acids. Germline CDR1 SGHNT, CDR2 YYREEE (reference sequence). V was cut by 1 base and J by 0 bases, with 8 bases left in between.

The gene calls are TRBV5-1 and TRBJ2-5, with D possibly being TRBD1 or TRBD2 (5 bases each). The CDR3 is 13 residues long. The ends were cut back, 5 bases at V and 4 bases at J, with 12 bases in the middle. Germline V lookup: CDR1 SGHRS, CDR2 YFSETQ. As DNA, the CDR3 is TGCGCCAGCAGTCCTGGGGGTCGAGAGACCCAGTACTTC. It yields the protein CASSPGGRETQYF.

This clone was seen more than once but under ten times. The chain carries TRBV7-9 and TRBJ1-2, with D hard to call. Germline values: CDR1 SEHNR, CDR2 FQNEAQ (reference sequence). Trimming took off 3 bases at V and 2 bases at J, with 7 bases between the two ends. This CDR3 spans 13 amino acids. The CDR3 nucleotides are TGTGCCAGCAGCTTTAGCGGCAACTATGGCTACACCTTC. It is translated as CASSFSGNYGYTF. Looking up the rest from reference TRBV7-9 and TRBJ1-2 gives the full variable domain: DTGVSQNPRHKITKRGQNVTFRCDPISEHNRLYWYRQTLGQGPEFLTYFQNEAQLEKSRLLSDRFSAERPKGSFSTLEIQRTEQGDSAMYLCASSFSGNYGYTFGSGTRLTVV.

This chain links TRBV11-2 with TRBJ2-5, with 14 bases that match TRBD2. This CDR3 contains 17 residues. CDR1 and CDR2 from the germline V gene are SGHAT and FQNNGV. V lost 5 bases, J lost 4 bases, and 9 bases stayed unmatched. This CDR3 reads CASSRPPGTSGRETQYF. DNA of the CDR3: TGTGCCAGCAGCCGACCCCCCGGGACTAGCGGGAGAGAGACCCAGTACTTC.

The chain links TRBV28 to TRBJ2-5; D uncertain. Trimming shortened V by 3 bases and J by 5 bases, and 10 bases separated the two germline ends. This CDR3 spans 13 amino acids. Germline V gene data show CDR1 as MDHEN and CDR2 as SYDVKM. CDR3 loop: CASSFRHRETQYF. DNA of the CDR3: TGTGCCAGCAGTTTCCGACACCGGGAGACCCAGTACTTC.

The chain couples TRBV30 to TRBJ1-6; D not resolved. This CDR3 comprises 15 residues. The V gene's germline CDR1 is GTSNPN and CDR2 SVGIG (reference sequence). The V end lost 5 bases, the J end lost 5 bases, and 16 bases lay between the germline ends. This CDR3 is CAWAFQGPHNSPLHF. The CDR3 DNA is TGTGCCTGGGCCTTCCAAGGGCCCCATAATTCACCCCTCCACTTT. The full variable domain, with the rest looked up from reference TRBV30 and TRBJ1-6, is SQTIHQWPATLVQPVGSPLSLECTVEGTSNPNLYWYRQAAGRGLQLLFYSVGIGQISSEVPQNLSASRPQDRQFILSSKKLLLSDSGFYLCAWAFQGPHNSPLHFGNGTRLTVT.

The gene calls are TRBV2 and TRBJ1-5; D is unresolved. The germline V and J ends were trimmed by 3 bases and 5 bases, with 5 bases remaining between them. The CDR3 runs to 12 residues. Germline CDR1 reads SNHLY; CDR2 reads FYNNEI. CDR3 region: CASSDRYQPQHF. CDR3 DNA: TGTGCCAGCAGTGATCGGTATCAGCCCCAGCATTTT. Drawing the rest from reference TRBV2 and TRBJ1-5, the complete variable domain is EPEVTQTPSHQVTQMGQEVILRCVPISNHLYFYWYRQILGQKVEFLVSFYNNEISEKSEIFDDQFSVERPDGSNFTLKIRSTKLEDSAMYFCASSDRYQPQHFGDGTRLSIL.

This chain uses TRBV7-9 with TRBJ1-2, with D possibly being TRBD1 (5 bases). The V and J ends lost 4 bases and 6 bases respectively, with 15 bases between them. Germline assignment: CDR1 SEHNR and CDR2 FQNEAQ (reference sequence). This CDR3 comprises 14 residues. The CDR3 DNA is TGTGCCAGCAGCTGGACACTGGAGGGAGATGGCTACACCTTC. Amino acid sequence: CASSWTLEGDGYTF.

CDR3 nucleotide sequence: TGCGCCAGCAGCCAAGTGAGCAAAACAGATACGCAGTATTTT. Protein sequence: CASSQVSKTDTQYF. This chain connects TRBV4-3 to TRBJ2-3; D ambiguous. Trimming removed 1 base from V and 3 bases from J, with 8 bases in between. Germline assignment: CDR1 LGHNA and CDR2 YSLEER. This CDR3 is built from 14 residues.

This chain connects TRBV10-3 to TRBJ1-1; TRBD1 agrees at 9 bases. CDR3 size: 14 residues. CDR1 ENHRY and CDR2 SYGVKD come from the germline V gene. V was clipped by 6 bases and J by 7 bases; unmatched bases: 9. The CDR3 region has the DNA TGTGCCATCAGGGAACAGGGGGCGGCGAATGAAGCTTTCTTT. Protein sequence: CAIREQGAANEAFF.

The genes are TRBV6-4 and TRBJ2-1; TRBD2 aligns across 8 bases. The ends lost 3 bases at V and 3 bases at J; junction bases unmatched: 4. Germline V gives CDR1 MRHNA, CDR2 SNTAGT. The CDR3 totals 15 residues. The CDR3: CASSDALAGYNEQFF. For the CDR3, the DNA is TGTGCCAGCAGTGATGCCCTAGCGGGCTACAATGAGCAGTTCTTC.

As to this clone: At one boundary the junction diverges from the germline segment, which might be a read error. The CDR3 nucleotides are TGTGCCAGCAGTTTGTCCGGGACTAGATTAAATTTC. Translating gives CASSLSGTRLNF. V gene TRBV28 combines with J gene TRBJ2-7; 8 bases are shared with TRBD2. The CDR3 is 12 residues long. Looked up from germline, CDR1 is MDHEN and CDR2 is SYDVKM.

The chain joins TRBV14 to TRBJ1-4; D unresolved. The CDR3 has 17 residues. The V and J ends lost 1 base and 5 bases respectively, with 17 bases between them. In germline, CDR1 is SGHDN, CDR2 FVKESK. The CDR3 reads CASSQVPKVSGNEKLFF. The CDR3 coding sequence is TGTGCCAGCAGCCAAGTCCCGAAGGTATCCGGAAATGAAAAACTGTTTTTT.